What follows are 17 T cell receptor beta chains derived from one specimen sequenced in a study of breast tumors, draining lymph nodes, adjacent tissues. Each CDR3 protein gets one entry after TCRdb re-called the multiplex PCR reads with MiXCR. The sample yields 45,000 or so distinct CDR3 sequences, roughly 23% seen once. The specimen was breast tumor tissue. All receptors come from a female donor with breast cancer. Some clones in this sample may be carry-over from other donors' samples.

In this sample, this clonotype turned up many times. This rearrangement joins TRBV2 to TRBJ1-2; D is perhaps TRBD1 (5 bases). CDR3 length: 15 residues. CDR1 SNHLY and CDR2 FYNNEI come from the germline V gene. The V gene lost 3 bases and the J gene lost 1 base, with 12 bases spanning the gap. CDR3 in amino acids: CASSDGGSNNYGYTF. The DNA of the CDR3 is TGTGCCAGCAGTGACGGGGGGAGCAATAACTATGGCTACACCTTC.

This clonotype has at least ten counts. CDR3 DNA sequence: TGTGCCAGCAGTGGGGGGCCTGGAAACACCATATATTTT. Translation gives CASSGGPGNTIYF. V usage is TRBV2 and J usage is TRBJ1-3, with a tentative D call TRBD1 (6 bases). The CDR3 is 13 amino acids. Trimming cost V 4 bases and J 2 bases, with 6 bases left between them. In germline, CDR1 is SNHLY, CDR2 FYNNEI. Full variable domain (remainder filled in from reference TRBV2 and TRBJ1-3): EPEVTQTPSHQVTQMGQEVILRCVPISNHLYFYWYRQILGQKVEFLVSFYNNEISEKSEIFDDQFSVERPDGSNFTLKIRSTKLEDSAMYFCASSGGPGNTIYFGEGSWLTVV.

This clonotype was recorded many times. The chain carries TRBV29-1 and TRBJ2-3; 9 bases line up with TRBD2. The V gene end was trimmed by 7 bases and the J gene end by 3 bases; junction bases not matched to a gene: 11. Germline CDR1 SQVTM, CDR2 ANQGSEA. The CDR3 loop spans 15 amino acids. CDR3 amino acids: CSAPTTSGITDTQYF. CDR3 DNA: TGCAGCGCCCCTACGACTAGCGGAATAACAGATACGCAGTATTTT.

Remarks on this clonotype: A much more abundant neighbour one base away suggests this may be a read error. The V gene is TRBV6-5, the J gene TRBJ2-3; TRBD2 might be the D (6 bases). Germline values: CDR1 MNHEY, CDR2 SVGAGI. The CDR3 consists of 16 residues. CDR3 loop: CASTQGRGTSTDTRYF. The CDR3 DNA is TGTGCCAGCACCCAAGGTAGGGGCACTAGCACAGATACGCGGTATTTT.

The chain carries TRBV12-3 or TRBV12-4 and TRBJ1-4; possible D gene TRBD1, 5 bases. V was shortened by 6 bases and J by 5 bases, with 10 bases between the two germline ends. The CDR3 is 13 residues long. The DNA of the CDR3 is TGTGCCAGCAGAGGGGCAGCAAATGAAAAACTGTTTTTT. This encodes CASRGAANEKLFF.

At least ten counts were recorded for this clonotype. The gene calls are TRBV2 and TRBJ1-2; TRBD1 is a possible D gene (6 bases). Per the germline V gene, CDR1 is SNHLY and CDR2 is FYNNEI. V was cut by 10 bases and J by 8 bases, with 14 bases left in between. The CDR3 loop spans 11 amino acids. The CDR3 bases are TGTGCCACCACGGGGGGGCACGGCTACACCTTC. The encoded protein is CATTGGHGYTF. Using reference TRBV2 and TRBJ1-2 for the parts outside the CDR3, the full variable domain is EPEVTQTPSHQVTQMGQEVILRCVPISNHLYFYWYRQILGQKVEFLVSFYNNEISEKSEIFDDQFSVERPDGSNFTLKIRSTKLEDSAMYFCATTGGHGYTFGSGTRLTVV.

The V and J genes are TRBV7-8 and TRBJ2-7, with 9 nucleotides matching TRBD1. The CDR3 runs to 15 residues. After removal of 6 bases from V and 6 bases from J, the junction contained 12 bases not matched to a gene. CDR1 is SGHVS and CDR2 is FQNEAQ in the germline V gene. CDR3 sequence (DNA): TGTGCCAGCAGTTACCCCGGGACAGGGCGCGTCGAGCAGTACTTC. Amino acid sequence: CASSYPGTGRVEQYF.

Comments on this clonotype: This sequence may be a read error, since a much larger clone differs from it by one base. V usage is TRBV12-3 or TRBV12-4 and J usage is TRBJ2-1, with TRBD1 matching 9 bases. The CDR3 extends over 14 amino acids. J lost 6 bases, V lost 5 bases, and 5 bases had no gene match. The CDR3 DNA is TGTGCCAGCAGTGCGACAGGGGGTCTCAATGAGCAGTTCTTC. Its translation is CASSATGGLNEQFF.

This clonotype was detected many times. The chain has TRBV27 and TRBJ1-2; D gene unclear. The V gene's germline CDR1 is MNHEY and CDR2 SMNVEV (reference sequence). CDR3 size: 12 residues. V lost 5 bases and J lost 4, with 8 bases in between. CDR3 in amino acids: CASSPMGYGYTF. The DNA for the CDR3 is TGTGCCAGCAGTCCTATGGGCTATGGCTACACCTTC.

This clonotype was picked up many times. This rearrangement joins TRBV5-1 to TRBJ2-7; the D gene could be TRBD1 or TRBD2 (5 bases each). From germline, CDR1 is SGHRS and CDR2 YFSETQ. V lost 3 bases, J lost 2 bases, and 15 bases lay in between. The CDR3 totals 15 residues. This chain's CDR3 is CASSSNPGTTYEQYF. In nucleotides, the CDR3 is TGCGCCAGCAGCTCCAACCCAGGGACCACCTACGAGCAGTACTTC.

This clonotype has a count of ten or more. The chain links TRBV5-6 to TRBJ2-7; D perhaps matches TRBD2 (5 bases). Trimming cost V 5 bases and J 11 bases, with 14 bases left between them. Germline V gives CDR1 SGHDT, CDR2 YYEEEE. The CDR3 is made up of 11 amino acids. CDR3 sequence reads: CASSLGGLEYF. CDR3 nucleotides: TGTGCCAGCAGTCTTGGCGGGTTGGAGTACTTC.

This clonotype was detected ten times or more. The chain joins TRBV6-6 to TRBJ2-7; 7 bases fit TRBD2. The CDR3 consists of 14 residues. The trim removed 5 bases at V and 6 bases at J, leaving 10 bases unmatched. Germline V CDR1 and CDR2: MNHNY, SVGAGI (reference sequence). The CDR3 coding sequence is TGTGCCAGCAGTCCCGGGACTACCTTAGGCGAGCAGTACTTC. This encodes CASSPGTTLGEQYF.

In this sample, this clonotype turned up many times. V is TRBV9 and J is TRBJ1-3, with a tentative D call TRBD1 (6 bases). Germline CDR1 and CDR2: SGDLS and YYNGEE. CDR3 size: 16 residues. V gave up 2 bases and J gave up 2 bases, with 14 bases separating them. The CDR3 here is CASSVKVGGPGNTIYF. The CDR3 DNA sequence: TGTGCCAGCAGCGTTAAGGTCGGGGGGCCTGGAAACACCATATATTTT.

This chain links TRBV28 with TRBJ2-5; 9 bases align to TRBD2. The CDR3 runs to 17 residues. V shed 4 bases, J shed 2 bases, and the junction held 11 bases outside the gene matches. Germline CDR1 reads MDHEN; CDR2 reads SYDVKM. CDR3 loop: CASSSDRLAEHQETQYF. CDR3 coding DNA: TGTGCCAGCAGTTCCGACAGACTAGCGGAGCATCAAGAGACCCAGTACTTC.

This clonotype has ten or more counts. The chain employs TRBV4-1 and TRBJ2-3; no reliable D call. Trimming removed 0 bases at V and 4 bases at J, with 11 bases between. CDR1 and CDR2 from the germline V gene are MGHRA and YSYEKL. The CDR3 length is 15 residues. The CDR3 nucleotides read TGCGCCAGCAGCCAAGATTCGCAGGCCCCAGATACGCAGTATTTT. Residues: CASSQDSQAPDTQYF.

V usage is TRBV6-1 and J usage is TRBJ1-1; D is undetermined. The V gene's germline CDR1 is MNHNS and CDR2 SASEGT. There are 14 residues in the CDR3. Trimming pared 9 bases from V and 1 base from J, leaving 15 bases between. The CDR3: CASRAGVENTEAFF. The DNA for the CDR3 is TGTGCCAGTCGGGCCGGGGTAGAGAACACTGAAGCTTTCTTT.

This clonotype was counted many times. The rearrangement uses TRBV2 and TRBJ2-1; TRBD1 matches 7 bases. V lost 7 bases, J lost 0 bases, and 9 bases stayed unmatched. Germline V gives CDR1 SNHLY, CDR2 FYNNEI. The CDR3 totals 16 residues. The CDR3 sequence: CASTWTGPLSYNEQFF. The CDR3 nucleotides are TGTGCCAGCACCTGGACAGGACCACTCTCCTACAATGAGCAGTTCTTC.